This T cell receptor beta chain was captured by sequencing in a study of T cells of healthy individuals. There are 15 residues in the CDR3. V gave up 2 bases and J gave up 0 bases, with 10 bases separating them. In germline, CDR1 is MNHNY, CDR2 SVGAGI (reference sequence). Each CDR3 protein is one row after TCRdb ran MiXCR on the 5' RACE reads. Of over 95,000 distinct CDR3 sequences detected, 17% appear once; the ten largest clones hold about 6.2%. The chain joins TRBV6-6 to TRBJ1-1; D unclear. This TCR derives from a human donor in good health. The CDR3 loop reads CASSYRSTVNTEAFF. The CDR3 DNA follows: TGTGCCAGCAGTTACCGTTCGACTGTGAACACTGAAGCTTTCTTT.